This is a list of T cell receptor beta chains from one sample in a study of cytomegalovirus exposure and HLA in healthy donors. The data were produced by immunoSEQ multiplex PCR, yet TCRdb's version contains in-frame clones alone and is incomplete. The sample yields 130,000 or so clones, roughly 73% seen once. Material: PBMCs. All receptors derive from a female donor in good health and CMV-seronegative. The conserved cysteine and the conserved F or W are not part of the CDR3 here. Each record gives: V gene, J gene, clone size, CDR3 protein. Rows may omit the clone size; those that give it use once, few, many or a size class.

V gene: TRBV6-5
J gene: TRBJ1-4
clone size: .
CDR3 protein: ASTLGAGYEKLF

V gene: TRBV19
J gene: TRBJ1-2
clone size: .
CDR3 protein: ATDRRGDYGYT

V gene: TRBV9
J gene: TRBJ1-1
clone size: .
CDR3 protein: ASSVAGTAEAF

V gene: TRBV19
J gene: TRBJ1-5
clone size: .
CDR3 protein: ASSSPRGLNQPQH

V gene: TRBV11-2
J gene: TRBJ2-1
clone size: .
CDR3 protein: ASSLVSGYNEQF

V gene: TRBV11-3
J gene: TRBJ2-5
clone size: .
CDR3 protein: ASSLSMGQGEEIQY

V gene: TRBV7-3
J gene: TRBJ2-7
clone size: .
CDR3 protein: ASSLTGGGPYEQY

V gene: TRBV9
J gene: TRBJ2-5
clone size: .
CDR3 protein: ASIQGARETQY

V gene: TRBV6-1
J gene: .
clone size: .
CDR3 protein: ASSATGFSYEQY

V gene: TRBV5-8
J gene: TRBJ2-6
clone size: .
CDR3 protein: ASSLARGQGASGANVLT

V gene: TRBV6-1
J gene: TRBJ1-5
clone size: .
CDR3 protein: ASEGQPNQPQH

V gene: TRBV29-1
J gene: TRBJ1-5
clone size: once
CDR3 protein: SVEEAGPGNQPQH

V gene: TRBV5-1
J gene: TRBJ2-1
clone size: .
CDR3 protein: ASSLVAREINNEQF

V gene: TRBV6-4
J gene: TRBJ2-1
clone size: once
CDR3 protein: ASSDSAGGPNEQF

V gene: TRBV5-6
J gene: TRBJ1-2
clone size: .
CDR3 protein: ASRSSRDRAANYGYT

V gene: TRBV4-1
J gene: TRBJ2-3
clone size: once
CDR3 protein: ASSPEIDTDTQY

V gene: TRBV7-8
J gene: TRBJ2-7
clone size: once
CDR3 protein: ASTYTGGDYEQY

V gene: TRBV2
J gene: TRBJ1-2
clone size: .
CDR3 protein: AGSGQGQNYGYT

V gene: TRBV10-2
J gene: TRBJ2-7
clone size: .
CDR3 protein: ASSATSGPTYEQY

V gene: TRBV2
J gene: TRBJ2-5
clone size: .
CDR3 protein: ARTGCLAGNQETQY

V gene: TRBV19
J gene: TRBJ1-1
clone size: .
CDR3 protein: ASSISRDTTEAF

V gene: TRBV6-1
J gene: TRBJ2-5
clone size: .
CDR3 protein: ASSELAGVQETQY

V gene: TRBV7-2
J gene: TRBJ2-3
clone size: .
CDR3 protein: ASSLVASGSTDTQY

V gene: TRBV25-1
J gene: TRBJ1-1
clone size: few
CDR3 protein: ASSATGTSTEAF

V gene: TRBV18
J gene: TRBJ2-5
clone size: .
CDR3 protein: ASSPGTSTVETQY

V gene: TRBV7-9
J gene: TRBJ1-1
clone size: few
CDR3 protein: ASSLKGGLMNTEAF

V gene: TRBV6-5
J gene: TRBJ1-2
clone size: .
CDR3 protein: ASSYSSRGAGGYT

V gene: TRBV6-6
J gene: TRBJ2-1
clone size: .
CDR3 protein: ASSYLVAGAYNEQF

V gene: TRBV6-1
J gene: TRBJ1-1
clone size: few
CDR3 protein: ASTRLTASNTEAF

V gene: TRBV30
J gene: TRBJ1-1
clone size: .
CDR3 protein: AWSVWGALNTEAF

V gene: TRBV6-5
J gene: TRBJ2-7
clone size: .
CDR3 protein: ASRTGTGNNYEQY

V gene: TRBV27
J gene: TRBJ1-5
clone size: .
CDR3 protein: ASSFGQYNQPQH

V gene: TRBV28
J gene: TRBJ2-1
clone size: .
CDR3 protein: ASSAAAVVGYNEQF

V gene: TRBV29-1
J gene: TRBJ2-3
clone size: few
CDR3 protein: SVSLELDTQY

V gene: TRBV28
J gene: TRBJ2-3
clone size: .
CDR3 protein: ASSLRPGGGDTQY

V gene: TRBV7-8
J gene: TRBJ1-3
clone size: .
CDR3 protein: ASSLLGSYTGNTIY

V gene: TRBV18
J gene: TRBJ2-3
clone size: .
CDR3 protein: ASSPARGTDTQY

V gene: TRBV6-1
J gene: .
clone size: .
CDR3 protein: ASRFRVAYEQY

V gene: TRBV2
J gene: TRBJ1-1
clone size: .
CDR3 protein: ASSEAWGGDTEAF

V gene: TRBV5-4
J gene: TRBJ2-3
clone size: .
CDR3 protein: ASSHQRGGRSTDTQY

V gene: TRBV7-3
J gene: TRBJ2-7
clone size: .
CDR3 protein: ASSFGRGSYEQY

V gene: TRBV7-9
J gene: TRBJ2-7
clone size: once
CDR3 protein: ASSLATSGLDEQY

V gene: TRBV5-1
J gene: TRBJ2-7
clone size: .
CDR3 protein: ASSFGLAGVVNEQY

V gene: TRBV19
J gene: TRBJ1-3
clone size: .
CDR3 protein: ASTDRVWLGNTIY

V gene: TRBV9
J gene: TRBJ2-2
clone size: .
CDR3 protein: ASSGRTAGELF

V gene: TRBV7-2
J gene: TRBJ1-2
clone size: .
CDR3 protein: ASSSIRTGDRANYGYT

V gene: TRBV19
J gene: TRBJ1-5
clone size: .
CDR3 protein: ASSAQDRGSNQPQH

V gene: TRBV11-3
J gene: TRBJ2-7
clone size: once
CDR3 protein: ASSPGHSHEQY

V gene: TRBV11-2
J gene: TRBJ1-1
clone size: .
CDR3 protein: ASSLEALNTEAF

V gene: TRBV7-9
J gene: TRBJ2-1
clone size: .
CDR3 protein: ASSLGRMGDNEQF

V gene: TRBV29-1
J gene: TRBJ1-2
clone size: .
CDR3 protein: SVEIRDNLYGYT